The 27 T cell receptor beta chains listed next were all sequenced from one sample in a study of CD8 T cells in Susac syndrome. Random hexamers were used to reverse transcribe an amount of about 0.5 to 1 ug RNA. Each CDR3 protein gets one entry after TCRdb re-called the immunoSEQ multiplex PCR reads with MiXCR. The repertoire holds 250,000 to 300,000 distinct CDR3 sequences, with roughly 84% as singletons. The sequenced sample was CD8+ T cells from PBMCs. These receptor sequences come from a human donor with multiple sclerosis.

The chain recombines TRBV4-1 with TRBJ1-2; D remains ambiguous. Germline assignment: CDR1 MGHRA and CDR2 YSYEKL. This CDR3 region has 13 residues. V dropped 1 base and J dropped 8 bases, with 11 bases sitting between them. In DNA, the CDR3 is TGCGCCAGCAGCCAAGTTGGGTTGGAGGGCTACACCTTC. Residues: CASSQVGLEGYTF.

The rearrangement links TRBV28 to TRBJ2-7; 9 bases map to TRBD2. CDR3 length equals 15 residues. CDR1 and CDR2 (germline): MDHEN, SYDVKM. After removal of 3 bases from V and 3 bases from J, the junction contained 6 bases not matched to a gene. CDR3: CASSFSTSGLYEQYF. For the CDR3, the DNA is TGTGCCAGCAGTTTTTCGACTAGCGGACTCTACGAGCAGTACTTC.

The rearrangement joins TRBV30 to TRBJ1-1; no definite D call. V was pared by 1 base and J by 0 bases, with 3 bases between. CDR1 and CDR2 (germline): GTSNPN, SVGIG (reference sequence). CDR3 length: 12 amino acids. CDR3: CAWSGLNTEAFF. The CDR3 DNA follows: TGTGCCTGGAGTGGCCTGAACACTGAAGCTTTCTTT. Full variable domain (remainder filled in from reference TRBV30 and TRBJ1-1): SQTIHQWPATLVQPVGSPLSLECTVEGTSNPNLYWYRQAAGRGLQLLFYSVGIGQISSEVPQNLSASRPQDRQFILSSKKLLLSDSGFYLCAWSGLNTEAFFGQGTRLTVV.

This chain connects TRBV3-1 to TRBJ2-5, with a possible D match to TRBD1 (6 bases). The V end was cut by 2 bases, the J end by 0 bases, with 19 bases between. CDR3 length: 18 residues. Germline V gene sequence: CDR1 LGHDT, CDR2 YNNKEL (reference sequence). The CDR3 reads CASSQPPRDIFYQETQYF. In nucleotides, the CDR3 is TGTGCCAGCAGCCAACCGCCGAGGGACATATTTTACCAAGAGACCCAGTACTTC.

V and J are TRBV10-3 and TRBJ2-7, with 10 bases aligning to TRBD2. CDR1 ENHRY and CDR2 SYGVKD come from the germline V gene. This CDR3 is built from 13 residues. Germline trimming cut 10 bases from V and 4 bases from J; bases unmatched to any gene: 7. CDR3 nucleotides: TGTGCCAGCGGTGGGACTAGCGATTACGAGCAGTACTTC. Translating gives CASGGTSDYEQYF.

The table lists this clonotype with a few counts. The gene calls are TRBV7-2 and TRBJ2-3; 9 nucleotides line up with TRBD2. There are 15 residues in the CDR3. Germline CDR1 and CDR2: SGHTA and FQGNSA. Germline trimming cut 6 bases from V and 2 bases from J; bases unmatched to any gene: 6. The CDR3 loop reads CASRPLAGLTDTQYF. For the CDR3, the DNA is TGTGCCAGCAGGCCCCTAGCGGGGCTCACAGATACGCAGTATTTT.

CDR3 sequence (DNA): TGTGCCAGCAGTGCAGGGGGCCGGGGGACTGAAGCTTTCTTT. Translation gives CASSAGGRGTEAFF. V is TRBV12-3 or TRBV12-4 and J is TRBJ1-1; 8 positions match TRBD1. There are 14 residues in the CDR3. Trimming took 5 bases from V and 5 from J; bases not matched to a gene: 7.

V and J are TRBV30 and TRBJ2-1; no clear D gene. Deletions cut 0 bases from V and 4 bases from J, with 19 bases between. The CDR3 loop spans 17 amino acids. The germline V gene encodes CDR1 GTSNPN and CDR2 SVGIG (reference sequence). Here the CDR3 DNA reads TGTGCCTGGAGTGTATATATTGGCGGAAGAATTTACAATGAGCAGTTCTTC. This encodes CAWSVYIGGRIYNEQFF. The full variable domain, in which reference TRBV30 and TRBJ2-1 provide the parts outside the CDR3, is SQTIHQWPATLVQPVGSPLSLECTVEGTSNPNLYWYRQAAGRGLQLLFYSVGIGQISSEVPQNLSASRPQDRQFILSSKKLLLSDSGFYLCAWSVYIGGRIYNEQFFGPGTRLTVL.

This chain connects TRBV27 to TRBJ1-2; possible D gene TRBD1, 5 bases. The CDR3 runs 15 residues. Trimming took 6 bases from V and 6 from J, leaving 20 bases between them. Germline CDR1 and CDR2: MNHEY and SMNVEV (reference sequence). In DNA, the CDR3 is TGTGCCAGCAGCCTAATCGGGGCAGGAGCTGATGGCTACACCTTC. This sequence encodes CASSLIGAGADGYTF.

This chain links TRBV27 with TRBJ1-4; D possibly corresponds to TRBD1 (5 bases). Germline values: CDR1 MNHEY, CDR2 SMNVEV (reference sequence). The CDR3 spans 14 residues. The V and J ends lost 5 bases and 7 bases respectively, with 14 bases between them. The CDR3: CASSPRRGGEKLFF. The DNA of the CDR3 is TGTGCCAGCAGTCCACGGAGGGGTGGTGAAAAACTGTTTTTT.

The J gene is TRBJ2-1, the V gene TRBV5-6; 7 positions match TRBD1. The length of the CDR3 is 16 residues. V lost 0 bases to trimming and J lost 3 bases; unmatched junction nucleotides: 6. Looked up from germline, CDR1 is SGHDT and CDR2 is YYEEEE. The DNA for the CDR3 is TGTGCCAGCAGCTTGGGGCAGGGGGTTATCTACAATGAGCAGTTCTTC. It yields the protein CASSLGQGVIYNEQFF. Variable domain in full (rest from reference TRBV5-6 and TRBJ2-1): DAGVTQSPTHLIKTRGQQVTLRCSPKSGHDTVSWYQQALGQGPQFIFQYYEEEERQRGNFPDRFSGHQFPNYSSELNVNALLLGDSALYLCASSLGQGVIYNEQFFGPGTRLTVL.

DNA of the CDR3: TGTGCCAGCAGCCAAGATCTTACAGTGAACTACGAGCAGTACTTC. Amino acids: CASSQDLTVNYEQYF. V and J are TRBV4-2 and TRBJ2-7; D is undetermined. Trimming cost V 0 bases and J 3 bases, with 12 bases left between them. Germline assignment: CDR1 LGHNA and CDR2 YNFKEQ. The CDR3 contains 15 residues.

In this sample, this clonotype turned up once. The V gene is TRBV2, the J gene TRBJ2-7, with D perhaps matching TRBD1 or TRBD2 (5 bases each). Germline CDR1 reads SNHLY; CDR2 reads FYNNEI. V was pared by 3 bases and J by 3 bases, with 18 bases between. CDR3 size: 16 residues. The CDR3 DNA reads TGTGCCAGCAGTGACTTTTCGGGGACCCCCCGCTACGAGCAGTACTTC. It specifies CASSDFSGTPRYEQYF.

This clonotype has only one observation. The chain employs TRBV19 and TRBJ2-3; TRBD1 might be the D (5 bases). V gave up 7 bases and J gave up 3 bases, with 17 bases separating them. Germline loops: CDR1 LNHDA, CDR2 SQIVND (reference sequence). This CDR3 has 15 amino acids. The CDR3 reads CASNPRACGTDTQYF. The CDR3, as DNA: TGTGCCAGTAATCCCAGGGCCTGCGGAACAGATACGCAGTATTTT.

V usage is TRBV9 and J usage is TRBJ1-5; no clear D gene. The germline V gene encodes CDR1 SGDLS and CDR2 YYNGEE. This CDR3 contains 14 residues. Between the trimmed V and J ends, which lost 0 bases and 4 bases, there was a span of 8 bases. The DNA for the CDR3 is TGTGCCAGCAGCGTAGACGGGGTAAATCAGCCCCAGCATTTT. Translation: CASSVDGVNQPQHF. Combining the CDR3 with reference TRBV9 and TRBJ1-5 gives the whole variable domain DSGVTQTPKHLITATGQRVTLRCSPRSGDLSVYWYQQSLDQGLQFLIQYYNGEERAKGNILERFSAQQFPDLHSELNLSSLELGDSALYFCASSVDGVNQPQHFGDGTRLSIL.

The chain recombines TRBV20-1 with TRBJ2-1; D gene ambiguous. Germline CDR1 DFQATT, CDR2 SNEGSKA (reference sequence). V was cut by 1 base and J by 1 base, with 8 bases left in between. This CDR3 is built from 14 residues. The chain's CDR3 is CSARGADSYNEQFF. The CDR3 nucleotides are TGCAGTGCTAGAGGAGCTGATTCCTACAATGAGCAGTTCTTC.

The V call is TRBV9, the J call TRBJ2-1, with D possibly TRBD2 on 6 matching bases. The germline CDR1 and CDR2 sequences are SGDLS and YYNGEE. There are 17 residues in the CDR3. Trimming took off 0 bases at V and 0 bases at J, with 13 bases between the two ends. CDR3 in amino acids: CASSVGGGESSYNEQFF. Here the CDR3 DNA reads TGTGCCAGCAGCGTAGGGGGCGGGGAAAGCTCCTACAATGAGCAGTTCTTC.

The rearrangement links TRBV7-3 to TRBJ2-7; D ambiguous. The CDR3 spans 14 residues. V shed 2 bases and J shed 3 bases, with 11 bases lying between them. Germline V gene lookup returns CDR1 SGHTA and CDR2 FQGTGA. The CDR3 bases are TGTGCCAGCAGCTTAGGAGCCATGGGCTACGAGCAGTACTTC. Translating it yields CASSLGAMGYEQYF.

This chain joins TRBV24-1 and TRBJ1-5, with a weak D call TRBD1 (5 bases). Germline values: CDR1 KGHDR, CDR2 SFDVKD. Trimming took 3 bases from V and 0 from J, leaving 14 bases between them. The CDR3 is made up of 17 amino acids. The CDR3 sequence is CATSDPPLGGSNQPQHF. CDR3 nucleotides: TGTGCCACCAGTGATCCACCTTTGGGGGGTAGCAATCAGCCCCAGCATTTT.

Here the CDR3 reads CASSITSGYNEQFF. In nucleotides, the CDR3 is TGTGCCAGTAGTATAACTAGCGGCTACAATGAGCAGTTCTTC. The chain recombines TRBV19 with TRBJ2-1; 8 nucleotides align to TRBD2. The V and J ends lost 2 bases and 3 bases, in that order; junction bases with no gene match: 0. Germline V CDR1 and CDR2: LNHDA, SQIVND (reference sequence). CDR3 size: 14 residues.

The V gene is TRBV27, the J gene TRBJ1-5; a possible D gene is TRBD1 (5 bases). CDR3 length: 14 residues. The germline gives CDR1 MNHEY, CDR2 SMNVEV (reference sequence). The ends were cut back, 0 bases at V and 7 bases at J, with 10 bases in the middle. CDR3 sequence: CASSLSGTSQPQHF. In DNA form, the CDR3 reads TGTGCCAGCAGTTTATCAGGGACTAGCCAGCCCCAGCATTTT.

This chain uses TRBV20-1 with TRBJ1-5, with unresolved D. Germline V gene data show CDR1 as DFQATT and CDR2 as SNEGSKA (reference sequence). This CDR3 comprises 9 residues. The V end was cut by 6 bases, the J end by 6 bases, with 3 bases between. In DNA, the CDR3 is TGCAGTGCGGGTCAGCCCCAGCATTTT. The encoded protein is CSAGQPQHF.

This clonotype was seen a few times. This rearrangement joins TRBV20-1 to TRBJ2-7; tentatively, D is TRBD1 (6 bases). The CDR3 runs to 11 residues. Germline V CDR1 and CDR2: DFQATT, SNEGSKA (reference sequence). The V end lost 6 bases, the J end lost 3 bases, and 9 bases lay between the germline ends. DNA for the CDR3: TGCAGTGCCGTGGACAGCTACGAGCAGTACTTC. Its protein product is CSAVDSYEQYF.

The V gene is TRBV2, the J gene TRBJ1-2; D is perhaps TRBD1 (5 bases). With 3 bases removed from V and 7 bases from J, the gap between germline ends came to 6 bases. Germline-derived CDR1 and CDR2 are SNHLY and FYNNEI. The CDR3 extends over 11 amino acids. The CDR3: CASSEQGGYTF. The CDR3 region has the DNA TGTGCCAGCAGTGAGCAGGGTGGCTACACCTTC. Full variable domain (missing parts from reference TRBV2 and TRBJ1-2): EPEVTQTPSHQVTQMGQEVILRCVPISNHLYFYWYRQILGQKVEFLVSFYNNEISEKSEIFDDQFSVERPDGSNFTLKIRSTKLEDSAMYFCASSEQGGYTFGSGTRLTVV.

This rearrangement joins TRBV20-1 to TRBJ2-7, with D perhaps matching TRBD2 (5 bases). Trimming pared 1 base from V and 2 bases from J, leaving 6 bases between. The germline V gene has CDR1 DFQATT and CDR2 SNEGSKA (reference sequence). This CDR3 comprises 12 residues. DNA of the CDR3: TGCAGTGCTAGAGGGGAGACCTACGAGCAGTACTTC. It specifies CSARGETYEQYF.

This sequence joins TRBV9 and TRBJ1-2; D is uncertain. This CDR3 comprises 12 residues. Trimming pared 2 bases from V and 6 bases from J, leaving 8 bases between. Germline loops: CDR1 SGDLS, CDR2 YYNGEE. The CDR3 loop reads CASSVGPDGYTF. CDR3 sequence (DNA): TGTGCCAGCAGCGTTGGCCCTGATGGCTACACCTTC.

This sequence joins TRBV30 and TRBJ2-7; a possible D gene is TRBD2 (6 bases). This CDR3 is built from 17 residues. Germline V gene data show CDR1 as GTSNPN and CDR2 as SVGIG (reference sequence). The V gene lost 5 bases and the J gene lost 2 bases, with 25 bases spanning the gap. This chain's CDR3 is CAWGSPRGPTTAYEQYF. DNA of the CDR3: TGTGCCTGGGGCTCGCCGCGGGGACCAACAACAGCCTACGAGCAGTACTTC.